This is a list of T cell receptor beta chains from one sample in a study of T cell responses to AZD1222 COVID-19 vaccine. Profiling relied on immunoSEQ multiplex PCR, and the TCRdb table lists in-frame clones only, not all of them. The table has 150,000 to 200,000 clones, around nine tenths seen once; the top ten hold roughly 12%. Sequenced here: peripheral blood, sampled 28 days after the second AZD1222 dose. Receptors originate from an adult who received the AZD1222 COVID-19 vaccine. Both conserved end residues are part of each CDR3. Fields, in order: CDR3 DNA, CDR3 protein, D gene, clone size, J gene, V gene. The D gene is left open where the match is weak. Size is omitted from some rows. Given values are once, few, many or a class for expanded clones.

CDR3nt: TGTGCCAGCAGTTACGACGCGGGGGGGGCCGAGCAGTACTTC
CDR3aa: CASSYDAGGAEQYF
d_gene: TRBD2
abundance: .
j_gene: TRBJ2-7
v_gene: TRBV6-5

CDR3nt: TGTGCCAGCAGCCCAGGGACAGGGCCCTCTGCTAACTATGGCTACACCTTC
CDR3aa: CASSPGTGPSANYGYTF
d_gene: TRBD1
abundance: .
j_gene: TRBJ1-2
v_gene: TRBV7-3

CDR3nt: TGTGCCAGCAGTGAAACCCCTTTCTACGAGCAGTACTTC
CDR3aa: CASSETPFYEQYF
d_gene: .
abundance: few
j_gene: TRBJ2-7
v_gene: TRBV6-1

CDR3nt: TGTGCCAGCAGCTTGGAGGGTTACAGGGGGATTCGCGAGCAGTACTTC
CDR3aa: CASSLEGYRGIREQYF
d_gene: TRBD1
abundance: .
j_gene: TRBJ2-7
v_gene: TRBV5-4

CDR3nt: TGTGCCAGTAGCCACACTAGAGGGGCCTACAATGAGCAGTTCTTC
CDR3aa: CASSHTRGAYNEQFF
d_gene: .
abundance: .
j_gene: TRBJ2-1
v_gene: TRBV19

CDR3nt: TGTGCCAGCACCGGACTAGGGGGAGCAACTAATGAAAAACTGTTTTTT
CDR3aa: CASTGLGGATNEKLFF
d_gene: .
abundance: .
j_gene: TRBJ1-4
v_gene: TRBV2

CDR3nt: TGCAGCGTTGCTCCGGGACAGGGGGGTGAAAAACTGTTTTTT
CDR3aa: CSVAPGQGGEKLFF
d_gene: TRBD1
abundance: once
j_gene: TRBJ1-4
v_gene: TRBV29-1

CDR3nt: TGTGCCAGCAGCCCAGTTTTGGCGGTTAATAGGGGCGGGGAGCTGTTTTTT
CDR3aa: CASSPVLAVNRGGELFF
d_gene: .
abundance: .
j_gene: TRBJ2-2
v_gene: TRBV3-1/TRBV3-2

CDR3nt: TGCGCCAGCAGCTCCCTGGTGGGCTACGAGCAGTACTTC
CDR3aa: CASSSLVGYEQYF
d_gene: .
abundance: once
j_gene: TRBJ2-7
v_gene: TRBV5-1

CDR3nt: TGTGCCAGCAGCCGATCGGGGGCCATCGAGCAGTACTTC
CDR3aa: CASSRSGAIEQYF
d_gene: .
abundance: .
j_gene: TRBJ2-7
v_gene: TRBV3-1/TRBV3-2